One and the same sample provided the 29 T cell receptor beta chains below, sequenced in a study of blood T cell repertoires in COVID-19. Assay: immunoSEQ multiplex PCR; the TCRdb copy retains only in-frame clones and omits some. This table holds more than 150,000 clones, roughly 90% found once. The specimen was peripheral blood. The origin of the receptors is a man aged 70 or older with active or convalescent COVID-19.

V is TRBV19 and J is TRBJ1-2; tentative D call: TRBD1 (6 bases). CDR1 and CDR2 (germline): LNHDA, SQIVND (reference sequence). This CDR3 is 15 amino acids long. V lost 1 base to trimming and J lost 7 bases, with 16 bases between them. The CDR3 nucleotides read TGTGCCAGTAGTATAGCCCACACAGGGCCGGGTGGCTACACCTTC. This encodes CASSIAHTGPGGYTF.

The rearrangement joins TRBV27 to TRBJ1-2; tentatively, D is TRBD1 (6 bases). CDR1 MNHEY and CDR2 SMNVEV come from the germline V gene (reference sequence). This CDR3 has 12 residues. V lost 5 bases to trimming and J lost 2 bases, with 6 bases between them. DNA of the CDR3: TGTGCCAGCAGTACAGGGAACTATGGCTACACCTTC. Residues: CASSTGNYGYTF.

This clone occurred a few times. The rearrangement joins TRBV6-5 to TRBJ1-1; perhaps TRBD1 as D (5 bases). The CDR3 spans 16 residues. Trimming shortened V by 4 bases and J by 5 bases, and 20 bases separated the two germline ends. Germline loops: CDR1 MNHEY, CDR2 SVGAGI. The CDR3: CASSSPRGGSRTEAFF. The CDR3 DNA is TGTGCCAGCAGTTCCCCCCGGGGGGGATCGCGGACTGAAGCTTTCTTT.

This sequence joins TRBV5-1 and TRBJ1-1; 7 bases align to TRBD1. Unmatched junction bases numbered 3, after V lost 0 bases and J lost 1 base. The CDR3 contains 15 residues. Germline-derived CDR1 and CDR2 are SGHRS and YFSETQ. The DNA for the CDR3 is TGCGCCAGCAGCTTGGGGTGGGACAGGAACACTGAAGCTTTCTTT. It yields the protein CASSLGWDRNTEAFF.

CDR3 nucleotides: TGTGCCTGGAGTGTAAGCACCTACGAGCAGTACTTC. Protein: CAWSVSTYEQYF. The J gene is TRBJ2-7, the V gene TRBV30, with D uncertain. V was shortened by 0 bases and J by 2 bases, with 5 bases between the two germline ends. Germline CDR1 is GTSNPN and CDR2 is SVGIG (reference sequence). The CDR3 consists of 12 residues.

The sample holds one count of this clone. The rearrangement links TRBV7-3 to TRBJ1-1; 7 positions match TRBD1. Germline values: CDR1 SGHTA, CDR2 FQGTGA. V was pared by 1 base and J by 5 bases, with 7 bases of the junction left unmatched. The CDR3 extends over 15 amino acids. DNA of the CDR3: TGTGCCAGCAGCTTAAATAAGGGGGCGCGGACTGAAGCTTTCTTT. It yields the protein CASSLNKGARTEAFF.

The chain uses TRBV19 and TRBJ1-1; D unresolved. V was shortened by 1 base and J by 7 bases, with 13 bases between the two germline ends. The CDR3 covers 14 residues. Germline CDR1 and CDR2: LNHDA and SQIVND (reference sequence). In nucleotides, the CDR3 is TGTGCCAGTAGTATAGGATACGAACAAGTTGAAGCTTTCTTT. This translates into CASSIGYEQVEAFF.

The chain has TRBV18 and TRBJ2-1, with a weak D call TRBD2 (6 bases). Per germline, CDR1 KGHSH and CDR2 LQKENI. This CDR3 region has 15 residues. Trimming cost V 4 bases and J 0 bases, with 10 bases left between them. The CDR3 here is CASSLTGSSYNEQFF. DNA for the CDR3: TGTGCCAGCTCACTGACCGGGAGCTCCTACAATGAGCAGTTCTTC.

This clone was recorded only once. The rearrangement uses TRBV18 and TRBJ1-1, with 7 bases identical to TRBD1. The CDR3 loop spans 15 amino acids. The V and J ends lost 1 base and 4 bases, in that order; junction bases with no gene match: 6. Germline values: CDR1 KGHSH, CDR2 LQKENI. CDR3 nucleotide sequence: TGTGCCAGCTCACCACAGCCACAGGGGACCACTGAAGCTTTCTTT. The encoded protein is CASSPQPQGTTEAFF.

The gene calls are TRBV30 and TRBJ2-7, with D possibly matching TRBD2 (6 bases). Trimming pared 3 bases from V and 4 bases from J, leaving 13 bases between. This CDR3 is built from 13 residues. Germline V CDR1 and CDR2: GTSNPN, SVGIG (reference sequence). The CDR3: CAWRPRGRYEQYF. CDR3 nucleotides: TGTGCCTGGAGGCCCCGGGGGAGGTACGAGCAGTACTTC. The full variable domain, completed using reference TRBV30 and TRBJ2-7, is SQTIHQWPATLVQPVGSPLSLECTVEGTSNPNLYWYRQAAGRGLQLLFYSVGIGQISSEVPQNLSASRPQDRQFILSSKKLLLSDSGFYLCAWRPRGRYEQYFGPGTRLTVT.

The chain has TRBV12-3 or TRBV12-4 and TRBJ2-5; D call uncertain. The CDR3 loop spans 13 amino acids. Trimming removed 3 bases from V and 1 base from J, with 6 bases in between. In DNA form, the CDR3 reads TGTGCCAGCAGTTTGAACACCCAAGAGACCCAGTACTTC. It is translated as CASSLNTQETQYF.

The V call is TRBV6-1, the J call TRBJ2-7; D unresolved. The CDR3 length is 14 residues. Germline CDR1 MNHNS, CDR2 SASEGT. V dropped 10 bases and J dropped 0 bases, with 16 bases sitting between them. CDR3 sequence (DNA): TGTGCCACCTCGAAGACGGAGAGCTCCTACGAGCAGTACTTC. Translating it yields CATSKTESSYEQYF.

V and J are TRBV7-9 and TRBJ2-3, with TRBD2 matching over 8 bases. The CDR3 has 16 residues. Per germline, CDR1 SEHNR and CDR2 FQNEAQ (reference sequence). V was clipped by 5 bases and J by 4 bases; unmatched bases: 11. CDR3 region: CASSTRTSWTPDTQYF. CDR3 bases: TGTGCCAGCAGCACAAGGACTAGCTGGACACCAGATACGCAGTATTTT.

The rearrangement links TRBV7-6 to TRBJ2-5, with D possibly matching TRBD2 (5 bases). The CDR3 covers 14 residues. CDR1 and CDR2 from the germline V gene are SGHVS and FNYEAQ. V lost 5 bases to trimming and J lost 3 bases, with 13 bases between them. For the CDR3, the DNA is TGTGCCAGCAGCCCAAACACAGCGGAAGAGACCCAGTACTTC. Encoded protein: CASSPNTAEETQYF.

This chain connects TRBV7-2 to TRBJ1-6, with D maybe TRBD1 (5 bases). Trimming stripped 4 bases from V and 7 bases from J, with 23 bases between. The CDR3 covers 18 residues. Germline V CDR1 and CDR2: SGHTA, FQGNSA. CDR3 in amino acids: CASSSPPGLGFINSPLHF. CDR3 in DNA: TGTGCCAGCAGCTCCCCCCCAGGGCTTGGATTTATAAATTCACCCCTCCACTTT.

This chain joins TRBV7-2 and TRBJ1-2; 7 nucleotides align to TRBD1. Germline V gene data show CDR1 as SGHTA and CDR2 as FQGNSA. This CDR3 spans 14 amino acids. J lost 4 bases, V lost 5 bases, and 7 bases had no gene match. The CDR3 sequence is CASSRSTGFYGYTF. The CDR3 nucleotides read TGTGCCAGCAGCCGGTCGACAGGGTTCTATGGCTACACCTTC.

The genes are TRBV27 and TRBJ1-4; 9 positions match TRBD1. The germline V gene has CDR1 MNHEY and CDR2 SMNVEV (reference sequence). This CDR3 is built from 16 residues. J gave up 8 bases and V 0 bases, and 7 bases lay outside the gene matches. CDR3 residues: CASSLSWTGVVEKLFF. CDR3 DNA sequence: TGTGCCAGCAGTTTATCCTGGACAGGGGTTGTGGAAAAACTGTTTTTT.

The chain employs TRBV12-3 or TRBV12-4 and TRBJ1-2, with unresolved D. The length of the CDR3 is 13 residues. Trimming left V 2 bases short and J 4 bases short, with 8 bases between. CDR3 bases: TGTGCCAGCAGTTTACTGGGAGTCTATGGCTACACCTTC. Residues: CASSLLGVYGYTF.

The chain has TRBV2 and TRBJ1-3; D is ambiguous. V lost 5 bases to trimming and J lost 0 bases, with 11 bases between them. Germline CDR1 SNHLY, CDR2 FYNNEI. The CDR3 is 15 amino acids. The CDR3: CASSSAPGSGNTIYF. CDR3 DNA: TGTGCCAGCAGTTCGGCCCCGGGCTCTGGAAACACCATATATTTT.

The chain recombines TRBV5-1 with TRBJ2-2; no definite D call. Trimming removed 4 bases from V and 0 bases from J, with 10 bases in between. The CDR3 is made up of 15 amino acids. Germline V gene lookup returns CDR1 SGHRS and CDR2 YFSETQ. CDR3 nucleotides: TGCGCCAGCAGCCTTTCGGTCCCGAACACCGGGGAGCTGTTTTTT. This gives the protein CASSLSVPNTGELFF.

The chain uses TRBV7-9 and TRBJ2-2; 8 bases agree with TRBD2. Germline V gene sequence: CDR1 SEHNR, CDR2 FQNEAQ (reference sequence). V was clipped by 5 bases and J by 5 bases; unmatched bases: 10. The CDR3 contains 16 residues. The DNA for the CDR3 is TGTGCCAGCAGCGCCCCCGGGAAGCGGGAGACCGGGGAGCTGTTTTTT. This translates into CASSAPGKRETGELFF.

This clone was seen a handful of times. The chain recombines TRBV9 with TRBJ2-1; TRBD1 aligns across 8 bases. CDR3 length: 15 residues. Germline assignment: CDR1 SGDLS and CDR2 YYNGEE. V shed 7 bases and J 8 bases; nucleotides not matched to a gene: 14. The CDR3 DNA sequence: TGTGCCAGCGGGAATGACAGGGGTCCCCTTGATGAGCAGTTCTTC. Translation gives CASGNDRGPLDEQFF.

In nucleotides, the CDR3 is TGCAGCGTTGACCTTAGAGGGGGCTGGGAGACCCAGTACTTC. Protein product: CSVDLRGGWETQYF. The gene calls are TRBV29-1 and TRBJ2-5, with 7 bases that match TRBD1. This CDR3 has 14 amino acids. J was trimmed by 5 bases and V by 3 bases; bases with no gene match: 9. Germline CDR1 is SQVTM and CDR2 is ANQGSEA. Full variable domain (rest looked up from reference TRBV29-1 and TRBJ2-5): SAVISQKPSRDICQRGTSLTIQCQVDSQVTMMFWYRQQPGQSLTLIATANQGSEATYESGFVIDKFPISRPNLTFSTLTVSNMSPEDSSIYLCSVDLRGGWETQYFGPGTRLLVL.

The chain has TRBV5-8 and TRBJ2-6, with no clear D. CDR1 is SGHTS, CDR2 YDEGEE, per germline. V was shortened by 2 bases and J by 0 bases, with 6 bases between the two germline ends. The CDR3 is made up of 15 amino acids. CDR3 region: CASSFRSSGANVLTF. In DNA form, the CDR3 reads TGTGCCAGCAGCTTTCGGAGCTCTGGGGCCAACGTCCTGACTTTC.

The CDR3 coding sequence is TGTGCCAGCAGTTGGGGGGGTCACACTGAAGCTTTCTTT. As protein: CASSWGGHTEAFF. The V gene is TRBV6-5, the J gene TRBJ1-1; D is perhaps TRBD1 (5 bases). V was clipped by 4 bases and J by 3 bases, with 9 bases between them. Looked up from germline, CDR1 is MNHEY and CDR2 is SVGAGI. The CDR3 covers 13 residues.

The chain couples TRBV18 to TRBJ2-1; 7 bases map to TRBD2. The CDR3 has 14 residues. The germline V gene has CDR1 KGHSH and CDR2 LQKENI. With 3 bases clipped from V and 7 bases from J, the junction kept 6 bases outside the gene matches. CDR3 sequence (DNA): TGTGCCAGCTCACCGAGGGCCGGGGGGAATGAGCAGTTCTTC. It specifies CASSPRAGGNEQFF.

This rearrangement joins TRBV15 to TRBJ2-1; TRBD2 agrees at 13 bases. Per the germline V gene, CDR1 is LNHNV and CDR2 is YYDKDF (reference sequence). The CDR3 extends over 18 amino acids. The junction had 7 bases not matched to a gene; V was cut back by 5 bases and J by 0 bases. Here the CDR3 reads CATSSRTSGGLSYNEQFF. CDR3 nucleotide sequence: TGTGCCACCAGCTCACGGACTAGCGGGGGCCTCTCCTACAATGAGCAGTTCTTC.

This clone was counted once. The chain employs TRBV9 and TRBJ1-5; D unresolved. This CDR3 is built from 15 residues. Trimming removed 3 bases from V and 6 bases from J, with 16 bases in between. Germline V CDR1 and CDR2: SGDLS, YYNGEE. CDR3 sequence (DNA): TGTGCCAGCAGCGGAAGAGAGGGAGCGGGTCAGCCCCAGCATTTT. It specifies CASSGREGAGQPQHF. Together with reference TRBV9 and TRBJ1-5, the CDR3 gives the full variable domain: DSGVTQTPKHLITATGQRVTLRCSPRSGDLSVYWYQQSLDQGLQFLIQYYNGEERAKGNILERFSAQQFPDLHSELNLSSLELGDSALYFCASSGREGAGQPQHFGDGTRLSIL.

The sample holds one count of this clone. The CDR3 DNA reads as TGTGCCAGCAGCCCGTACCGGGAAACCTACGAGCAGTACTTC. Translation: CASSPYRETYEQYF. This chain joins TRBV3-1 (or the pseudogene TRBV3-2) and TRBJ2-7; D is perhaps TRBD2 (5 bases). The CDR3 is 14 amino acids. The ends were cut back, 4 bases at V and 2 bases at J, with 12 bases in the middle. Germline loops: CDR1 LGHDT, CDR2 YNNKEL (reference sequence).